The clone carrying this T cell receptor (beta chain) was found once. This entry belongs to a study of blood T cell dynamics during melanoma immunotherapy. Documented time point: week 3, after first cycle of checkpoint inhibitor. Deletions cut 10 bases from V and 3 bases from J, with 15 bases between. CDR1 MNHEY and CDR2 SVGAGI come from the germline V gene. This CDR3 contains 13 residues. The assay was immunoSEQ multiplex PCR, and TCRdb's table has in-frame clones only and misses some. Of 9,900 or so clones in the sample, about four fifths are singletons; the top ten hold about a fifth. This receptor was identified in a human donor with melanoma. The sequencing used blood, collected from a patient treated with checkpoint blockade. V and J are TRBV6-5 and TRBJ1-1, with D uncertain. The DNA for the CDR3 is TGTGCCACGCGACCGGAGATGGACACTGAAGCTTTCTTT. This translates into CATRPEMDTEAFF.